The 16 T cell receptor beta chains given below trace back to one sample, sequenced in a study of blood T cells in healthy people across ages. A sample-barcoded 5' primer and a J-beta primer mix were used in a second PCR of about 7 to 12 cycles. A single record per CDR3 protein comes from TCRdb applying MiXCR to the 5' RACE reads. The table shows some 760,000 distinct CDR3 sequences, with around a quarter occurring only once. These same records also appear under a second study, on T cells of mothers and their children.

Sequencing was done on a sample of blood. These receptor sequences come from a boy aged 5-17 years in good health.

The chain combines TRBV20-1 with TRBJ1-2; tentative D call: TRBD1 (5 bases). Germline V lookup: CDR1 DFQATT, CDR2 SNEGSKA (reference sequence). Trimming cost V 6 bases and J 5 bases, with 19 bases left between them. The CDR3 sequence is 14 residues long. The CDR3 DNA reads TGCAGTGCGCAACAGAGGGACGGAGGGTATGGCTACACCTTC. Encoded protein: CSAQQRDGGYGYTF.

The J gene is TRBJ1-4, the V gene TRBV7-9; TRBD1 matches at 9 bases. The germline CDR1 and CDR2 sequences are SEHNR and FQNEAQ (reference sequence). J lost 5 bases, V lost 6 bases, and 4 bases had no gene match. The CDR3 spans 14 residues. CDR3: CASRTGTGNEKLFF. The CDR3 coding sequence is TGTGCCAGCAGAACCGGGACAGGGAATGAAAAACTGTTTTTT.

The V gene is TRBV28, the J gene TRBJ2-5; 9 bases map to TRBD1. The junction had 6 bases not matched to a gene; V was cut back by 7 bases and J by 3 bases. CDR1 and CDR2 (germline): MDHEN, SYDVKM. The CDR3 loop spans 14 amino acids. The CDR3 spells CASKDRGGEETQYF. Written as DNA, the CDR3 is TGTGCCAGCAAGGACAGGGGAGGAGAAGAGACCCAGTACTTC.

This chain uses TRBV20-1 with TRBJ2-7; tentative D call: TRBD1 (5 bases). The V end lost 3 bases, the J end lost 5 bases, and 11 bases lay between the germline ends. This CDR3 has 12 amino acids. The germline V gene encodes CDR1 DFQATT and CDR2 SNEGSKA (reference sequence). The chain's CDR3 is CSARADTNEQYF. CDR3 DNA: TGCAGTGCTAGGGCGGACACTAACGAGCAGTACTTC.

This clonotype has only one observation. The V call is TRBV6-1, the J call TRBJ2-1; D not resolved. This CDR3 is 14 amino acids long. Between the trimmed V and J ends, which lost 4 bases and 3 bases, there was a span of 10 bases. Germline CDR1 MNHNS, CDR2 SASEGT. The CDR3 protein is CASSVAGFYNEQFF. In DNA form, the CDR3 reads TGTGCCAGCAGTGTCGCAGGCTTCTACAATGAGCAGTTCTTC.

This clonotype was observed a handful of times. The rearrangement uses TRBV28 and TRBJ2-2, with a tentative D call TRBD1 (6 bases). The germline V and J ends were trimmed by 3 bases and 6 bases, with 11 bases remaining between them. The CDR3 has 14 amino acids. In germline, CDR1 is MDHEN, CDR2 SYDVKM. CDR3 sequence reads: CASSFRGEAGELFF. For the CDR3, the DNA is TGTGCCAGCAGTTTCAGGGGCGAAGCCGGGGAGCTGTTTTTT.

This clonotype was seen only a few times. Its ends do not fully match the called genes, so a read error is possible. V is TRBV28 and J is TRBJ2-2; 13 bases map to TRBD2. Germline V lookup: CDR1 MDHEN, CDR2 SYDVKM. This CDR3 comprises 16 residues. The CDR3 sequence: CASSLPGTSGTGEPFF. CDR3 coding DNA: TGTGCCAGCAGTTTGCCCGGGACTAGCGGGACCGGGGAGCCGTTTTTT.

V is TRBV7-3 and J is TRBJ2-3; the match to TRBD2 covers 7 bases. V dropped 4 bases and J dropped 6; count of bases not matched to a gene: 7. The CDR3 covers 14 residues. Germline V gene sequence: CDR1 SGHTA, CDR2 FQGTGA. The CDR3, as DNA: TGTGCCAGCAGCTCCGGACTAGAGCGGGATACGCAGTATTTT. It encodes CASSSGLERDTQYF.

The chain employs TRBV4-3 and TRBJ2-3, with TRBD2 identical over 9 bases. CDR3 length equals 16 residues. Trimming removed 4 bases from V and 4 bases from J; junction bases left unmatched: 9. CDR1 is LGHNA and CDR2 is YSLEER in the germline V gene. The CDR3 sequence is CASSLVAAGGADTQYF. In DNA form, the CDR3 reads TGCGCCAGCAGCCTCGTTGCAGCGGGGGGCGCAGATACGCAGTATTTT.

The rearrangement joins TRBV7-2 to TRBJ2-5, with 7 bases identical to TRBD1. The J call is in doubt because the DNA end fits TRBJ2-1 better. The germline V gene has CDR1 SGHTA and CDR2 FQGNSA. This CDR3 contains 15 residues. DNA for the CDR3: TGTGCCAGCAGCTTAGGGCAGGGGGTAAGGGATGAGCAGTTCTTC. This translates into CASSLGQGVRDEQFF.

This clonotype has only a few counts. CDR3 sequence reads: CASSGTYQSSYNSPLHF. DNA for the CDR3: TGTGCCAGCAGTGGGACATACCAAAGCTCCTATAATTCACCCCTCCACTTT. The rearrangement links TRBV2 to TRBJ1-6; TRBD1 is a possible D gene (5 bases). The length of the CDR3 is 17 residues. Trimming cost V 4 bases and J 0 bases, with 13 bases left between them. Germline CDR1 is SNHLY and CDR2 is FYNNEI.

V gene TRBV28 combines with J gene TRBJ2-7, with 7 nucleotides matching TRBD1. V lost 6 bases to trimming and J lost 1 base; unmatched junction nucleotides: 6. Germline assignment: CDR1 MDHEN and CDR2 SYDVKM. CDR3 length: 14 residues. CDR3 sequence (DNA): TGTGCCAGCAGAGGGACAGACGAATCCTACGAGCAGTACTTC. Its translation: CASRGTDESYEQYF.

This clonotype came up a few times. DNA for the CDR3: TGCAGCTTCCGGGCGGGTCCGGGCTTGGACTACGAGCAGTACTTC. It is translated as CSFRAGPGLDYEQYF. The chain combines TRBV29-1 with TRBJ2-7, with D perhaps TRBD2 (5 bases). Germline assignment: CDR1 SQVTM and CDR2 ANQGSEA. The CDR3 contains 15 residues. The V gene lost 8 bases and the J gene lost 3 bases, with 23 bases spanning the gap.

Only a few counts were recorded for this clonotype. V usage is TRBV15 and J usage is TRBJ2-5; D not resolved. The germline CDR1 and CDR2 sequences are LNHNV and YYDKDF (reference sequence). The CDR3 is made up of 14 amino acids. Between the trimmed V and J ends, which lost 6 bases and 0 bases, there was a span of 11 bases. Here the CDR3 reads CATSPTSYQETQYF. The CDR3 DNA reads TGTGCCACCAGTCCGACCTCGTACCAAGAGACCCAGTACTTC.

This clonotype has a handful of counts. The chain is built from TRBV5-5 and TRBJ1-4; unclear D gene. Deletions cut 0 bases from V and 7 bases from J, with 10 bases between. The length of the CDR3 is 14 residues. Germline CDR1 reads SGHKS; CDR2 reads YYEKEE (reference sequence). CDR3 nucleotides: TGTGCCAGCAGCTTGGCGGGCCCCAGTGAAAAACTGTTTTTT. It translates to CASSLAGPSEKLFF. The full variable domain, its missing parts supplied by reference TRBV5-5 and TRBJ1-4, is DAGVTQSPTHLIKTRGQQVTLRCSPISGHKSVSWYQQVLGQGPQFIFQYYEKEERGRGNFPDRFSARQFPNYSSELNVNALLLGDSALYLCASSLAGPSEKLFFGSGTQLSVL.

This clonotype was seen at least ten times. The chain links TRBV5-1 to TRBJ2-1; TRBD2 might be the D (6 bases). CDR1 and CDR2 (germline): SGHRS, YFSETQ. The CDR3 spans 16 residues. Between the trimmed V and J ends, which lost 1 base and 0 bases, there was a span of 11 bases. Here the CDR3 reads CASSLYAGSSYNEQFF. The CDR3 DNA follows: TGCGCCAGCAGCTTGTATGCGGGATCCTCCTACAATGAGCAGTTCTTC.